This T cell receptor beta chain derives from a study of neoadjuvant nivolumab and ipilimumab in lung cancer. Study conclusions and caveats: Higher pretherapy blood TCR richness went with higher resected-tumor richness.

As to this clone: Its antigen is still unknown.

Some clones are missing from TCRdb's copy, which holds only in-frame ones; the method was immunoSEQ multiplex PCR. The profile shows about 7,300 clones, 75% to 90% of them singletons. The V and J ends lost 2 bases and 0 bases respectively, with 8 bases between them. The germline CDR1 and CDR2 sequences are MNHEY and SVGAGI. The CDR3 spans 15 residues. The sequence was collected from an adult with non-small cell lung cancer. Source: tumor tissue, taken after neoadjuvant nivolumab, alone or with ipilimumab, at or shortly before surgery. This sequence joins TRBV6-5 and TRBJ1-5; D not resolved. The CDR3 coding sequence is TGTGCCAGCAGTTACACCGGGAGTAGCAATCAGCCCCAGCATTTT. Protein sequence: CASSYTGSSNQPQHF.